A selection of T cell receptor beta chains follows, all from one sample in a study of control samples from healthy donors and cancer patients. Measured with immunoSEQ multiplex PCR; TCRdb has only the in-frame clones, and not every one. The data contain roughly 29,000 clones, roughly 87% of them singletons. Sample: formalin-fixed, paraffin-embedded tissue. The receptors were gathered from a female donor with melanoma. The CDR3 runs from the conserved cysteine through the conserved F or W. The D gene is left open where the match is weak. A clone size is listed for some rows: how often the clone was seen (once, few, many), or a class if it is expanded.

CDR3 DNA	CDR3 protein	V gene	clone size	J gene	D gene
TGCGCCAGCAGTCCTAGCAGTACGAACACCGGGGAGCTGTTTTTT	CASSPSSTNTGELFF	TRBV10-1	NA	TRBJ2-2	NA
TGTGCCAGCAGCTCCGGACAGCCTGAAAAACTGTTTTTT	CASSSGQPEKLFF	TRBV7-2	NA	TRBJ1-4	NA
TGTGCCAGCAGCCGTCTACAGGGTATCGGGGAGCTGTTTTTT	CASSRLQGIGELFF	TRBV14	NA	TRBJ2-2	NA
TGTGCCAGCAGCGCACCGGGACTAGCGGGACTGAATGAGCAGTTCTTC	CASSAPGLAGLNEQFF	TRBV7-9	NA	TRBJ2-1	TRBD2
TGTGCCAGCTCACCCCAGACTAGCGGCGGGGAGCTGTTTTTT	CASSPQTSGGELFF	TRBV18	NA	TRBJ2-2	TRBD2
TGTGCCAGCAGCCACGGCGGGAGGAACAATGAGCAGTTCTTC	CASSHGGRNNEQFF	TRBV4-2	NA	TRBJ2-1	TRBD2
TGTGCCAGCAGCTCCGGGCGGGGGGTCTACACCTTC	CASSSGRGVYTF	TRBV7-9	NA	TRBJ1-2	NA
TGTGCCAGCAACAACCATAGGACAGCTGCCGGGGATGAGCAGTTCTTC	CASNNHRTAAGDEQFF	TRBV7-2	NA	TRBJ2-1	NA
TGTGCCAGCAGTCGCGACAGGCTCTATGAAGCTTTCTTT	CASSRDRLYEAFF	TRBV6-6	once	TRBJ1-1	NA
TGTGCCAGCAGGTTATCGCGGGGCGGGACACACTACGAGCAGTACTTC	CASRLSRGGTHYEQYF	TRBV6-6	NA	TRBJ2-7	NA
TGTGCCAGCAAGGCTAGCGGTTACAATGAGCAGTTCTTC	CASKASGYNEQFF	TRBV7-2	NA	TRBJ2-1	TRBD2
TGTGCCAGCAGCGAAGACAGGGGCGGAAACACCATATATTTT	CASSEDRGGNTIYF	TRBV9	once	TRBJ1-3	TRBD1
TGTGCCAGCAAGGACAGGGCTTATGAAAAACTGTTTTTT	CASKDRAYEKLFF	TRBV2	NA	TRBJ1-4	TRBD1
TGTGCCAGCAGTTATCCTCAGGGGGTTCCCTACGAGCAGTACTTC	CASSYPQGVPYEQYF	TRBV6-2/TRBV6-3	NA	TRBJ2-7	TRBD1
TGTGCCAGCAGCCCATCCGCAGCCGCCTACGAGCAGTACTTC	CASSPSAAAYEQYF	TRBV13	NA	TRBJ2-7	NA
TGTGCCAGCAGTGTAGGGGTCGGCTCTGAAGCTTTCTTT	CASSVGVGSEAFF	TRBV25-1	NA	TRBJ1-1	NA
TGTGCCAGCAGCCTCGGGGTCACTCAGACCCAGTACTTC	CASSLGVTQTQYF	TRBV12-3/TRBV12-4	NA	TRBJ2-5	NA
TGCGCCAGCAGCTTGGGGCCGTATGAAGAGACCCAGTACTTC	CASSLGPYEETQYF	TRBV5-1	NA	TRBJ2-5	NA
TGTGCCAGTAGTAATCAGGGTTACTATGGCTACACCTTC	CASSNQGYYGYTF	TRBV19	few	TRBJ1-2	NA
TGTGCCAGCAGCCAACAGGGACTAGCGAGGTCCGGGGAGCTGTTTTTT	CASSQQGLARSGELFF	TRBV3-1/TRBV3-2	NA	TRBJ2-2	TRBD2
TGTGCCAGTAGTGGCACAATGGAGACTGAAGCTTTCTTT	CASSGTMETEAFF	TRBV19	NA	TRBJ1-1	NA
TGTGCCAGCAGCTCTCTCACAGATACGCAGTATTTT	CASSSLTDTQYF	TRBV9	NA	TRBJ2-3	NA
TGTGCCAGCAGTTTATCGAGAGGGGGGGTGGGCCCCTACGAGCAGTACTTC	CASSLSRGGVGPYEQYF	TRBV27	NA	TRBJ2-7	NA
TGTGCCAGCAGCACCCTCCAGACTAGCGGGAGAGGTCGGACCGGGGAGCTGTTTTTT	CASSTLQTSGRGRTGELFF	TRBV7-2	NA	TRBJ2-2	TRBD2
TGTGCCAGCAGCCTCCGGGGGGTCGATCAGCCCCAGCATTTT	CASSLRGVDQPQHF	TRBV13	NA	TRBJ1-5	NA
TGTGCCAGCAGCGTAGGGCCGGGGATGAACACTGAAGCTTTCTTT	CASSVGPGMNTEAFF	TRBV9	NA	TRBJ1-1	NA
TGTGCCAGCAGTGCGACGACCACCGGGGCAGTCTTCAACGAGCAGTACTTC	CASSATTTGAVFNEQYF	TRBV6-1	few	TRBJ2-7	NA
TGTGCCAGCAGCCAACAGGTCGTTAACACTGAAGCTTTCTTT	CASSQQVVNTEAFF	TRBV3-1/TRBV3-2	NA	TRBJ1-1	NA
TGTGCCATCAGTTCGGACAGGGAGGATTCCTATGGCTACACCTTC	CAISSDREDSYGYTF	TRBV10-3	NA	TRBJ1-2	TRBD1
TGTGCCAGCAGCTTGGAACCCGGGACAGTCTATGGCTACACCTTC	CASSLEPGTVYGYTF	TRBV5-5	few	TRBJ1-2	TRBD1
TGTGCCAGCTCCCCCAAGGTACAGACCTATGGCTACACCTTC	CASSPKVQTYGYTF	TRBV18	NA	TRBJ1-2	NA
TGCAGTGCTAGAGATTACAATGAGCAGTTCTTC	CSARDYNEQFF	TRBV20-1	NA	TRBJ2-1	NA
TGCGCCAGCAGCCAAGTCAATACAGGGAGGTACGAGCAGTACTTC	CASSQVNTGRYEQYF	TRBV4-3	NA	TRBJ2-7	NA
TGTGCCATCAGTGAGAGGGCATCTAATCAGCCCCAGCATTTT	CAISERASNQPQHF	TRBV10-3	NA	TRBJ1-5	NA
TGTGCCAGCAGCCAAGGGTCTGCGACTAGTCAAGAGACCCAGTACTTC	CASSQGSATSQETQYF	TRBV4-2	once	TRBJ2-5	NA
TGTGCCAGCAGTTACTCGATCGCGGGGCGCGAAGCTTTCTTT	CASSYSIAGREAFF	TRBV6-5	NA	TRBJ1-1	NA
TGTGCCAGCAGCTTGGATTCGGGGACAGAGCAACACTATGGCTACACCTTC	CASSLDSGTEQHYGYTF	TRBV5-6	NA	TRBJ1-2	TRBD1
TGTGCCAGCAGCTTAGACCCTCGCCCTACGGGGGTTGAAGGCTACACCTTC	CASSLDPRPTGVEGYTF	TRBV11-2	NA	TRBJ1-2	NA
TGTGCCAGCAGTTGGACAGCGGGGGATAACATTCAGTACTTC	CASSWTAGDNIQYF	TRBV6-5	NA	TRBJ2-4	TRBD2
TGTGCCAGCAGCGTAGGGGTCGGTGAGACAGGGACCAGCACAGATACGCAGTATTTT	CASSVGVGETGTSTDTQYF	TRBV9	NA	TRBJ2-3	TRBD1
TGTGCCAGCAGTGAATGGCGGGACACCTACAATGAGCAGTTCTTC	CASSEWRDTYNEQFF	TRBV2	NA	TRBJ2-1	NA
TGCGCCAGCAGCTTGGAGTGGGGAGGCAATCAGCCCCAGCATTTT	CASSLEWGGNQPQHF	TRBV5-1	NA	TRBJ1-5	NA
TGTGCCAGCACCCCCAGCGGAGGGGGGGCTTTATACGAGCAGTACTTC	CASTPSGGGALYEQYF	TRBV5-4	NA	TRBJ2-7	NA
TGTGCCAGCTCACGCAGGTCGGGGGAAGGCACTGAAGCTTTCTTT	CASSRRSGEGTEAFF	TRBV18	NA	TRBJ1-1	NA
TGTGCCAGCAGCCAGGACAGGGGGCTAGGGAACACTGAAGCTTTCTTT	CASSQDRGLGNTEAFF	TRBV7-9	once	TRBJ1-1	TRBD1
TGTGCCAGCTCGGGGGGGGAGACTGAAGCTTTCTTT	CASSGGETEAFF	TRBV18	once	TRBJ1-1	NA
TGTGCCTTACAGGGGAGGAATACAGATACGCAGTATTTT	CALQGRNTDTQYF	TRBV30	once	TRBJ2-3	NA
TGTGCCTGGAGTTCAGGGGCTGTCACAGATACGCAGTATTTT	CAWSSGAVTDTQYF	TRBV30	NA	TRBJ2-3	NA
TGTGCCAGCATGGTGGGTGCCCAGGGGCCCCAGCATTTT	CASMVGAQGPQHF	TRBV6-5	NA	TRBJ1-5	NA